Listed here is a single T cell receptor beta chain. The antigen remains undetermined. V trimming: 0 bases; J trimming: 7 bases; junction bases outside the gene matches: 9. This CDR3 spans 15 amino acids. CDR1 is SGHDN and CDR2 is FVKESK in the germline V gene. Measured with immunoSEQ multiplex PCR; TCRdb has only the in-frame clones, and not every one. Of around 81,000 clones in the sample, 80% to 90% were seen once. This sample is drawn from a study of OX40 agonist ivuxolimab in advanced cancers. At the level of the study: The treatment was a fully human IgG2 OX40 agonist, ivuxolimab. All patients had ivuxolimab intravenously every 2 weeks at 0.01 to 10 mg/kg.

Study-level findings and limits: On average, a greater number of expanded clones characterised CD8+ T cells relative to CD4+.

This sequence was found in an adult with an advanced solid tumor such as melanoma, head and neck, liver or kidney cancer. The material was CD4+ or CD8+ T cells sorted from blood, obtained in a trial of the OX40 agonist ivuxolimab. This chain uses TRBV14 with TRBJ2-7; TRBD2 matches 7 bases. The CDR3 is CASSQEAGFRLEQYF. In nucleotides, the CDR3 is TGTGCCAGCAGCCAAGAAGCGGGGTTTCGACTTGAGCAGTACTTC. The variable domain in full, completed from reference TRBV14 and TRBJ2-7, reads EAGVTQFPSHSVIEKGQTVTLRCDPISGHDNLYWYRRVMGKEIKFLLHFVKESKQDESGMPNNRFLAERTGGTYSTLKVQPAELEDSGVYFCASSQEAGFRLEQYFGPGTRLTVT.